This T cell receptor beta chain was captured in a study of T-cell reconstitution after alpha-beta-depleted transplantation in children. Study-wide results and caveats: One year post-transplant, T-cell counts and diversity were largely derived from T cells produced anew.

Library preparation (for TCRbeta) was performed with unique molecular identifiers. TCRdb independently ran MiXCR on the PCR reads; one entry per CDR3 protein. This sample has 65,000 to 70,000 distinct CDR3 sequences, with 4.9% found just once. Trimming took 1 base from V and 7 from J, leaving 17 bases between them. The CDR3 extends over 16 amino acids. Germline values: CDR1 SNHLY, CDR2 FYNNEI. This clonotype was counted once. Its antigen is not identified. The source was PBMCs, mostly from graft donor cells, collected 180 days after TCRalphabeta/CD19-depleted stem cell transplant. The V and J genes are TRBV2 and TRBJ1-5; no firm D call. This TCR was recovered from a boy less than two years old who had a stem cell transplant for acute myeloid leukemia, so the T cells may come from the graft donor. The CDR3 here is CASSEDRVSGGQPQHF. The CDR3 nucleotides read TGTGCCAGCAGTGAAGATCGGGTTTCGGGAGGACAGCCCCAGCATTTT.